The 11 T cell receptor beta chains below all came from one sample that was sequenced in a study of cytotoxic CD8 clonotypes in ibrutinib-treated CLL. Repertoires were generated with immunoSEQ multiplex PCR, while TCRdb's copy carries only in-frame clones and drops some. The sample has 85,000 or so clones; around 79% are singletons. The material sequenced was PBMCs, taken after 12 months of ibrutinib treatment. The origin of the receptors is a human donor with chronic lymphocytic leukemia.

V gene TRBV28 combines with J gene TRBJ1-1; no clear D gene. CDR3 length: 15 residues. Trimming pared 5 bases from V and 3 bases from J, leaving 16 bases between. Germline V gene lookup returns CDR1 MDHEN and CDR2 SYDVKM. The CDR3 loop reads CASSPPALRDTEAFF. The CDR3 coding sequence is TGTGCCAGCAGTCCGCCAGCCTTAAGGGACACTGAAGCTTTCTTT.

The chain couples TRBV29-1 to TRBJ2-7; the match to TRBD2 covers 7 bases. The V gene's germline CDR1 is SQVTM and CDR2 ANQGSEA. The CDR3 totals 12 residues. The V gene end was trimmed by 7 bases and the J gene end by 5 bases; junction bases not matched to a gene: 8. CDR3 bases: TGCAGCGCCACCGGGGGGAGGGACGAGCAGTACTTC. Amino acid sequence: CSATGGRDEQYF.

This chain connects TRBV19 to TRBJ1-5; no clear D gene. Germline values: CDR1 LNHDA, CDR2 SQIVND (reference sequence). Trimming removed 4 bases from V and 0 bases from J, with 10 bases in between. This CDR3 is 15 amino acids long. The CDR3, as DNA: TGTGCCAGTAGTACCCGCCGGAATAGCAATCAGCCCCAGCATTTT. Its translation is CASSTRRNSNQPQHF.

The chain employs TRBV9 and TRBJ1-1, with D perhaps TRBD1 (5 bases). The ends were cut back, 2 bases at V and 8 bases at J, with 10 bases in the middle. Germline assignment: CDR1 SGDLS and CDR2 YYNGEE. CDR3 size: 12 residues. The CDR3 here is CASSVRGGEAFF. In DNA form, the CDR3 reads TGTGCCAGCAGCGTTCGTGGGGGAGAAGCTTTCTTT.

The CDR3 DNA reads as TGTGCCAGTAGTCCCCGACAGCCCTCATCCTACGAGCAGTACTTC. Protein sequence: CASSPRQPSSYEQYF. The chain uses TRBV19 and TRBJ2-7; tentatively, D is TRBD1 (5 bases). This CDR3 has 15 amino acids. Germline lookup yields CDR1 LNHDA and CDR2 SQIVND (reference sequence). Trimming removed 5 bases at V and 1 base at J, with 15 bases between.

The V gene is TRBV7-3, the J gene TRBJ2-6; no clear D gene. The V end lost 5 bases, the J end lost 0 bases, and 8 bases lay between the germline ends. Per the germline V gene, CDR1 is SGHTA and CDR2 is FQGTGA. This CDR3 is built from 15 residues. The DNA for the CDR3 is TGTGCCAGCAGCCCCCAGAACTCTGGGGCCAACGTCCTGACTTTC. Its protein product is CASSPQNSGANVLTF.

CDR3 residues: CASTPVGNYGYTF. The CDR3, as DNA: TGTGCCAGCACACCGGTGGGTAACTATGGCTACACCTTC. The chain couples TRBV6-1 to TRBJ1-2, with D unresolved. From germline, CDR1 is MNHNS and CDR2 SASEGT. The ends were cut back, 7 bases at V and 1 base at J, with 10 bases in the middle. CDR3 length: 13 amino acids.

The chain links TRBV6-1 to TRBJ1-6, with D possibly matching TRBD1 (5 bases). Trimming shortened V by 3 bases and J by 7 bases, and 13 bases separated the two germline ends. Germline V gives CDR1 MNHNS, CDR2 SASEGT. The CDR3 length is 15 residues. CDR3 DNA: TGTGCCAGCAGTGAGGGGATCTGGGGGAATTCACCCCTCCACTTT. It is translated as CASSEGIWGNSPLHF.

V usage is TRBV30 and J usage is TRBJ2-5; D not certain. V was shortened by 5 bases and J by 4 bases, with 14 bases between the two germline ends. Per the germline V gene, CDR1 is GTSNPN and CDR2 is SVGIG (reference sequence). CDR3 size: 13 residues. CDR3 amino acids: CAWDQVTGETQYF. In DNA form, the CDR3 reads TGTGCCTGGGACCAGGTGACTGGAGAGACCCAGTACTTC.

This clone was seen a single time. The chain employs TRBV29-1 and TRBJ1-4; TRBD1 might be the D (5 bases). V shed 4 bases and J shed 5 bases, with 11 bases lying between them. There are 13 residues in the CDR3. Germline V gene data show CDR1 as SQVTM and CDR2 as ANQGSEA. The CDR3: CSVGGTGNEKLFF. Written as DNA, the CDR3 is TGCAGCGTTGGCGGGACCGGCAATGAAAAACTGTTTTTT.

The V gene is TRBV27, the J gene TRBJ2-1, with 7 nucleotides matching TRBD2. The trim removed 4 bases at V and 7 bases at J, leaving 16 bases unmatched. Germline V lookup: CDR1 MNHEY, CDR2 SMNVEV (reference sequence). The CDR3 runs 17 residues. The CDR3 DNA is TGTGCCAGCAGTTCTCGGTGGGAGGGCCTTGGTAGGAATGAGCAGTTCTTC. It specifies CASSSRWEGLGRNEQFF.